The sequence of this T cell receptor (beta chain) was determined in a study of post-analysis software for immune sequencing data. Remarks on this clonotype: Its antigen is unidentified.

Study findings and constraints: The five TRBV segments detected at higher frequency in patients than in controls included TRBV5-6, TRBV5-1 and TRBV20-1. Compared against controls, patients with multiple sclerosis displayed significantly lower normalized Chao1 diversity.

CDR1 and CDR2 (germline): KGHSH, LQKENI. The length of the CDR3 is 13 residues. The V and J ends lost 0 bases and 5 bases respectively, with 5 bases between them. Sequencing libraries made from TCR beta cDNA carried unique molecular identifiers. Some 500,000 cDNA molecules were obtained from roughly 0.93 to 9.6 million T cells. TCRdb itself ran the PCR reads through MiXCR, one entry per CDR3 protein. The profile shows about 770,000 distinct CDR3 sequences, about 43% of them singletons. This TCR was recovered from a girl under 18 with multiple sclerosis. The chain uses TRBV18 and TRBJ2-4, with D possibly TRBD2 on 5 matching bases. The source material was blood. CDR3 sequence: CASSPPGENIQYF. As DNA, the CDR3 is TGTGCCAGCTCACCACCGGGAGAAAACATTCAGTACTTC.